Below are 12 T cell receptor beta chains sequenced from a single sample in a study of neurological immune-mediated disorders. TCRdb called the 5' RACE reads again in MiXCR, with one record for every CDR3 protein. The table shows tens of thousands of distinct CDR3 sequences, with 5.2% occurring only once. Sequenced input: PBMCs. All receptors come from a young man with multiple sclerosis.

The chain is built from TRBV27 and TRBJ2-7, with D tentatively TRBD1 (6 bases). Germline V gives CDR1 MNHEY, CDR2 SMNVEV (reference sequence). The CDR3 totals 14 residues. Trimming shortened V by 8 bases and J by 4 bases, and 18 bases separated the two germline ends. The CDR3 bases are TGTGCCAGCCGAGTTTACCGGGACAATTACGAGCAGTACTTC. This translates into CASRVYRDNYEQYF.

This clonotype was recorded a few times. A read error may account for a junction end that differs from germline. V usage is TRBV12-3 or TRBV12-4 and J usage is TRBJ1-6, with D possibly TRBD1 on 5 matching bases. The CDR3 spans 15 residues. The CDR3 coding sequence is TGTGCCAGCAGTATAGCGGGGGTACCTAATTCACCCCTCCACTTT. This translates into CASSIAGVPNSPLHF.

This clonotype has a count of ten or more. V usage is TRBV18 and J usage is TRBJ2-5; weak D call: TRBD1 (5 bases). Per germline, CDR1 KGHSH and CDR2 LQKENI. V was pared by 6 bases and J by 2 bases, with 13 bases between. The CDR3 consists of 14 residues. DNA of the CDR3: TGTGCCAGCTCGCCCCGGACATTACAAGAGACCCAGTACTTC. Amino acid sequence: CASSPRTLQETQYF.

This clonotype was counted ten times or more. The chain has TRBV6-2 or TRBV6-3 and TRBJ2-3; 8 bases are shared with TRBD2. J lost 1 base, V lost 7 bases, and 4 bases had no gene match. CDR3 length: 14 amino acids. Germline values: CDR1 MNHEY, CDR2 SVGEGT. The CDR3 region has the DNA TGTGCCAGCATTCGAGCGGGGGGCACAGATACGCAGTATTTT. Amino acid sequence: CASIRAGGTDTQYF.

The chain employs TRBV7-6 and TRBJ2-2; 7 nucleotides line up with TRBD2. J was trimmed by 8 bases and V by 5 bases; bases with no gene match: 14. This CDR3 region has 16 residues. Germline V gene data show CDR1 as SGHVS and CDR2 as FNYEAQ. CDR3 in amino acids: CASSPISGRVVGELFF. The DNA for the CDR3 is TGTGCCAGCAGCCCTATATCGGGGAGGGTTGTAGGGGAGCTGTTTTTT. Complete variable domain (other parts from reference TRBV7-6 and TRBJ2-2): GAGVSQSPRYKVTKRGQDVALRCDPISGHVSLYWYRQALGQGPEFLTYFNYEAQQDKSGLPNDRFSAERPEGSISTLTIQRTEQRDSAMYRCASSPISGRVVGELFFGEGSRLTVL.

This clonotype has a count of ten or more. The CDR3 spells CASSYANYEQYF. CDR3 sequence (DNA): TGTGCCAGCAGTTACGCCAACTACGAGCAGTACTTC. The chain couples TRBV6-6 to TRBJ2-7; D is undetermined. Looked up from germline, CDR1 is MNHNY and CDR2 is SVGAGI (reference sequence). V lost 2 bases and J lost 3, with 5 bases in between. The CDR3 totals 12 residues.

This clonotype has at least ten counts. This sequence joins TRBV5-1 and TRBJ2-3; 11 bases line up with TRBD2. Germline CDR1 SGHRS, CDR2 YFSETQ. V lost 0 bases to trimming and J lost 5 bases; unmatched junction nucleotides: 2. CDR3 length: 15 amino acids. This chain's CDR3 is CASSLGLAGGDTQYF. The CDR3 DNA reads as TGCGCCAGCAGCTTGGGGCTAGCGGGGGGAGATACGCAGTATTTT.

This clonotype showed up many times. CDR3 protein: CASSPGLVAGGPEEQFF. The CDR3 DNA sequence: TGCGCCAGCAGCCCCGGCCTAGTAGCGGGGGGGCCGGAAGAGCAGTTCTTC. The J gene is TRBJ2-1, the V gene TRBV5-1, with 11 bases aligning to TRBD2. This CDR3 contains 17 residues. Germline-derived CDR1 and CDR2 are SGHRS and YFSETQ. Trimming at V came to 4 bases and at J to 10 bases, leaving 16 bases not matched to a gene. The entire variable domain, with the rest obtained from reference TRBV5-1 and TRBJ2-1, is as follows: KAGVTQTPRYLIKTRGQQVTLSCSPISGHRSVSWYQQTPGQGLQFLFEYFSETQRNKGNFPGRFSGRQFSNSRSEMNVSTLELGDSALYLCASSPGLVAGGPEEQFFGPGTRLTVL.

The chain uses TRBV11-3 and TRBJ2-3; no clear D gene. Germline CDR1 and CDR2: SGHNT and YENEEA. The V gene lost 6 bases and the J gene lost 4 bases, with 5 bases spanning the gap. CDR3 size: 11 residues. CDR3 DNA sequence: TGTGCCAGCAGAGTAGCAGATACGCAGTATTTT. Translated, it gives CASRVADTQYF.

By share of the sample, this clonotype is medium-sized. The gene calls are TRBV7-2 and TRBJ2-7; D is uncertain. V was cut by 1 base and J by 6 bases, with 13 bases left in between. This CDR3 spans 14 amino acids. Germline V gives CDR1 SGHTA, CDR2 FQGNSA. CDR3 sequence reads: CASSLVIGGSEQYF. The CDR3, as DNA: TGTGCCAGCAGCTTAGTCATCGGTGGCTCCGAGCAGTACTTC. The whole variable domain, remainder taken from reference TRBV7-2 and TRBJ2-7, is GAGVSQSPSNKVTEKGKDVELRCDPISGHTALYWYRQSLGQGLEFLIYFQGNSAPDKSGLPSDRFSAERTGGSVSTLTIQRTQQEDSAVYLCASSLVIGGSEQYFGPGTRLTVT.

This clonotype has ten or more counts. CDR3 bases: TGTGCCACCAGCAGAGATAGGTCCAATCAGCCCCAGCATTTT. This encodes CATSRDRSNQPQHF. The chain uses TRBV15 and TRBJ1-5; D remains unclear. Germline loops: CDR1 LNHNV, CDR2 YYDKDF (reference sequence). The CDR3 has 14 amino acids. With 0 bases removed from V and 3 bases from J, the gap between germline ends came to 6 bases.

The genes are TRBV5-1 and TRBJ1-4; D is possibly TRBD1 (5 bases). V dropped 4 bases and J dropped 0 bases, with 19 bases sitting between them. The germline V gene encodes CDR1 SGHRS and CDR2 YFSETQ. This CDR3 spans 18 amino acids. The CDR3 here is CASSTGYGDFATNEKLFF. CDR3 DNA: TGCGCCAGCAGCACAGGATACGGCGACTTTGCAACTAATGAAAAACTGTTTTTT.